This T cell receptor (beta chain) was found in a study of CD8 T cells in Susac syndrome. Reverse transcription of about 0.5 to 1 ug RNA used random hexamers. TCRdb passed the immunoSEQ multiplex PCR reads through MiXCR, listing each CDR3 protein once. Of 85,000 to 95,000 distinct CDR3 sequences in the sample, about 95% are singletons; the top ten hold about 0.29%. CDR1 SGHKS and CDR2 YYEKEE come from the germline V gene (reference sequence). The CDR3 contains 14 residues. V dropped 0 bases and J dropped 0 bases, with 6 bases sitting between them. The clonotype comes from a human donor with Susac syndrome. The material sequenced was CD4+ T cells from PBMCs. The genes are TRBV5-5 and TRBJ1-1; TRBD1 might be the D (5 bases). The CDR3 DNA sequence: TGTGCCAGCAGCTTGGTGGGGGTGAACACTGAAGCTTTCTTT. Amino acid sequence: CASSLVGVNTEAFF.